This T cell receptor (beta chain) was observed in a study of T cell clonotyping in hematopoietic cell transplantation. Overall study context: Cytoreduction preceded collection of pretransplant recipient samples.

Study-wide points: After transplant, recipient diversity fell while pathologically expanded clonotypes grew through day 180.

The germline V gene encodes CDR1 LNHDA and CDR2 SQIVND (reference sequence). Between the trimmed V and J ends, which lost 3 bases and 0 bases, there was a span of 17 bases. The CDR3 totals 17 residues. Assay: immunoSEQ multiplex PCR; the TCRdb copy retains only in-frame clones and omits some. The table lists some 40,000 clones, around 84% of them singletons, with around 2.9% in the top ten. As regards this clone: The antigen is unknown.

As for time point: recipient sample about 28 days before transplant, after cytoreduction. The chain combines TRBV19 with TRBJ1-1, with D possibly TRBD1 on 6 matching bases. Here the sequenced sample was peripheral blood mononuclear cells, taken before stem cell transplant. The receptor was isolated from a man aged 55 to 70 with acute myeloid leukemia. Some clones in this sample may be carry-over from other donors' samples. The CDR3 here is CASSIGTGRGLNTEAFF. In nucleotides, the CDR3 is TGTGCCAGTAGTATCGGAACAGGGCGGGGTCTGAACACTGAAGCTTTCTTT. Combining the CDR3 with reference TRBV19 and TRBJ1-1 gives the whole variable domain DGGITQSPKYLFRKEGQNVTLSCEQNLNHDAMYWYRQDPGQGLRLIYYSQIVNDFQKGDIAEGYSVSREKKESFPLTVTSAQKNPTAFYLCASSIGTGRGLNTEAFFGQGTRLTVV.